This TCR beta chain comes out of a study of blood T cell repertoires in COVID-19. Overall study: Samples of COVID-19 (acute and convalescent) were obtained from the United States, Italy and Spain.

Germline V gene sequence: CDR1 SGHNT, CDR2 YYREEE (reference sequence). The CDR3 consists of 15 residues. V was clipped by 2 bases and J by 10 bases; unmatched bases: 8. The data were produced by immunoSEQ multiplex PCR, yet TCRdb's version contains in-frame clones alone and is incomplete. The sample has 150,000 to 200,000 clones, 90% seen once; the top ten hold about a sixth. The sample holds one count of this clone. Sequencing was done on a sample of peripheral blood. The TCR comes from a man in his sixties with active or convalescent COVID-19. The J gene is TRBJ2-1, the V gene TRBV5-4, with TRBD2 identical over 11 bases. CDR3 region: CASSFPGLAVGEQFF. CDR3 nucleotides: TGTGCCAGCAGCTTTCCGGGACTAGCGGTAGGAGAGCAGTTCTTC.